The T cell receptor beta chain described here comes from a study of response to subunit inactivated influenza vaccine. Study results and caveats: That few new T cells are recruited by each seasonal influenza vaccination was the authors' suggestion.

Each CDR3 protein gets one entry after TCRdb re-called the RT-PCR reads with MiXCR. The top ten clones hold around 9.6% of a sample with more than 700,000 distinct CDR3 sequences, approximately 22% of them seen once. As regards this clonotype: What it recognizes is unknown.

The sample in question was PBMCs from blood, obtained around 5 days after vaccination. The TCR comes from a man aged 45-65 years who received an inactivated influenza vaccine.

DNA for the CDR3: TGCAGCGCCCTGGGCCCTGAGGGAAAACTGTTTTTT. As protein: CSALGPEGKLFF. This chain uses TRBV29-1 with TRBJ1-4; D ambiguous. From germline, CDR1 is SQVTM and CDR2 ANQGSEA. V gave up 7 bases and J gave up 10 bases, with 16 bases separating them. This CDR3 region has 12 residues. The whole variable domain, filled in from reference TRBV29-1 and TRBJ1-4, reads SAVISQKPSRDICQRGTSLTIQCQVDSQVTMMFWYRQQPGQSLTLIATANQGSEATYESGFVIDKFPISRPNLTFSTLTVSNMSPEDSSIYLCSALGPEGKLFFGSGTQLSVL.